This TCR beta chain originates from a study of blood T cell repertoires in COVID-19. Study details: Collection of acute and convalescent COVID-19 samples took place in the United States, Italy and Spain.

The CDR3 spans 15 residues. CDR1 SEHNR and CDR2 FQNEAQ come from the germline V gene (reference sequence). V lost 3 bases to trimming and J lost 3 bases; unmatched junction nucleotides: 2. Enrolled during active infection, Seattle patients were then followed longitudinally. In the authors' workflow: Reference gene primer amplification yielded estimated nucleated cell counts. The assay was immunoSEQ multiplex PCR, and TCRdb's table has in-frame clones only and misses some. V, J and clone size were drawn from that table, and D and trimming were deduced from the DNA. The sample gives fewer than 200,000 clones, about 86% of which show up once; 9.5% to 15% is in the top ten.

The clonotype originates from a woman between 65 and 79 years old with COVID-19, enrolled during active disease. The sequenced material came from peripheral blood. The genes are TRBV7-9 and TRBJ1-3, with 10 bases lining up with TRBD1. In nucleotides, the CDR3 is TGTGCCAGCAGCTTTGGACAGGGGGATGGAAACACCATATATTTT. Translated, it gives CASSFGQGDGNTIYF.